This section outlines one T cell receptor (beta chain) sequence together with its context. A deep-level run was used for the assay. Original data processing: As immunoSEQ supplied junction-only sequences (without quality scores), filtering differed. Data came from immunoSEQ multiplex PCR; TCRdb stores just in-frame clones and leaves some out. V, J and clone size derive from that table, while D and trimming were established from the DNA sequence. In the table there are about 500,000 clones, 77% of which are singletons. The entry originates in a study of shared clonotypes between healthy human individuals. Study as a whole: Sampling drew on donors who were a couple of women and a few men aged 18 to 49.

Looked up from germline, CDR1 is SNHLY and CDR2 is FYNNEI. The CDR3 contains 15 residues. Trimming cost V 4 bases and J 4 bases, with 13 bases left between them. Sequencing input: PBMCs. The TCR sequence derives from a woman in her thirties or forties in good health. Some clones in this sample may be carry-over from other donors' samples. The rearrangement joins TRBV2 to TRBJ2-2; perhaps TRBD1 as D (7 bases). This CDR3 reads CASSVGGGGTGELFF. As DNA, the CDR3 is TGTGCCAGCAGTGTTGGAGGGGGCGGCACCGGGGAGCTGTTTTTT.